The 16 T cell receptor beta chains in this list originate from one sample, sequenced in a study of shared clonotypes between healthy human individuals. The data were produced by immunoSEQ multiplex PCR, yet TCRdb's version contains in-frame clones alone and is incomplete. The data show around 2.3 million clones, with almost 96% seen just once and 0.13% held by the top ten. Sequenced material: naive CD4+ T cells sorted from blood. Documented subset: CD45RA+ positively selected. These receptors were taken from a man aged 18-30 years in good health.

The chain couples TRBV6-5 to TRBJ2-1; 7 bases map to TRBD1. The length of the CDR3 is 15 residues. CDR1 MNHEY and CDR2 SVGAGI come from the germline V gene. V trimming: 6 bases; J trimming: 3 bases; junction bases outside the gene matches: 8. CDR3 region: CASSHRQGDYNEQFF. Here the CDR3 DNA reads TGTGCCAGCAGCCACCGACAGGGCGACTACAATGAGCAGTTCTTC.

A word on this clone: This same CDR3 is encoded by further DNA sequences in the sample. Here the CDR3 DNA reads TGTGCGACACAAGGGAACACTGAAGCTTTCTTT. It specifies CATQGNTEAFF. The chain links TRBV10-3 to TRBJ1-1, with unresolved D. The CDR3 consists of 11 residues. In germline, CDR1 is ENHRY, CDR2 SYGVKD.

The rearrangement joins TRBV7-9 to TRBJ1-1; D uncertain. Germline-derived CDR1 and CDR2 are SEHNR and FQNEAQ (reference sequence). Trimming removed 2 bases at V and 6 bases at J, with 16 bases between. This CDR3 region has 15 residues. The CDR3: CASSLWNREKAEAFF. The CDR3, as DNA: TGTGCCAGCAGCTTATGGAACAGAGAAAAGGCTGAAGCTTTCTTT.

Worth noting for this clone: This sample includes further DNA sequences coding for the same CDR3. CDR3 amino acids: CASSLATGNYNEQFF. The CDR3 region has the DNA TGTGCCAGCAGCTTAGCTACAGGGAATTACAATGAGCAGTTCTTC. This chain joins TRBV7-2 and TRBJ2-1, with D possibly TRBD1 on 6 matching bases. The germline CDR1 and CDR2 sequences are SGHTA and FQGNSA. The CDR3 sequence is 15 residues long. V was cut by 0 bases and J by 4 bases, with 10 bases left in between. Filled out from reference TRBV7-2 and TRBJ2-1, the complete variable domain reads GAGVSQSPSNKVTEKGKDVELRCDPISGHTALYWYRQSLGQGLEFLIYFQGNSAPDKSGLPSDRFSAERTGGSVSTLTIQRTQQEDSAVYLCASSLATGNYNEQFFGPGTRLTVL.

This rearrangement joins TRBV6-5 to TRBJ1-6; D unresolved. CDR1 and CDR2 (germline): MNHEY, SVGAGI. The CDR3 sequence is 16 residues long. The ends were cut back, 0 bases at V and 7 bases at J, with 13 bases in the middle. The CDR3 protein is CASSYSTARTNSPLHF. The CDR3 DNA reads as TGTGCCAGCAGTTACTCAACAGCCCGCACCAATTCACCCCTCCACTTT.

V gene TRBV30 combines with J gene TRBJ2-5, with D tentatively TRBD1 (5 bases). CDR3 size: 15 residues. The germline V gene has CDR1 GTSNPN and CDR2 SVGIG (reference sequence). V lost 0 bases to trimming and J lost 1 base, with 12 bases between them. DNA for the CDR3: TGTGCCTGGAGTGTAGTAGATGGGGCCCAAGAGACCCAGTACTTC. Translated, it gives CAWSVVDGAQETQYF.

This clone was observed once. This specimen includes other DNA sequences encoding the same CDR3. The V and J genes are TRBV29-1 and TRBJ2-7; perhaps TRBD2 as D (5 bases). Germline CDR1 and CDR2: SQVTM and ANQGSEA. The CDR3 sequence is 12 residues long. The germline V and J ends were trimmed by 7 bases and 0 bases, with 10 bases remaining between them. In DNA form, the CDR3 reads TGCAGCGCCACTCGGGGCTCCTACGAGCAGTACTTC. Encoded protein: CSATRGSYEQYF.

The chain couples TRBV10-2 to TRBJ2-7; D may be TRBD1 or TRBD2 (6 bases each). CDR1 WSHSY and CDR2 SAAADI come from the germline V gene. CDR3 length: 17 amino acids. The germline V and J ends were trimmed by 2 bases and 2 bases, with 19 bases remaining between them. The CDR3 is CASSEHDWGDTPYEQYF. Written as DNA, the CDR3 is TGCGCCAGCAGTGAGCATGATTGGGGGGACACCCCCTACGAGCAGTACTTC.

V usage is TRBV4-3 and J usage is TRBJ2-3, with D perhaps TRBD2 (5 bases). V was trimmed by 0 bases and J by 1 base, leaving 11 bases between them. The germline V gene encodes CDR1 LGHNA and CDR2 YSLEER. The CDR3 length is 16 residues. In nucleotides, the CDR3 is TGCGCCAGCAGCCAAGAAAGGCAGGAGGGCACAGATACGCAGTATTTT. It encodes CASSQERQEGTDTQYF.

This rearrangement joins TRBV5-4 to TRBJ2-7; 7 bases are a match to TRBD1. V was clipped by 2 bases and J by 0 bases; unmatched bases: 5. CDR3 length equals 15 residues. Germline loops: CDR1 SGHNT, CDR2 YYREEE (reference sequence). The CDR3 spells CASSFDRASSYEQYF. The CDR3 nucleotides read TGTGCCAGCAGCTTTGACAGGGCAAGCTCCTACGAGCAGTACTTC.

V usage is TRBV6-1 and J usage is TRBJ1-2, with 11 positions matching TRBD1. With V trimmed by 6 bases and J by 7 bases, 4 bases remained unmatched. Germline V gene data show CDR1 as MNHNS and CDR2 as SASEGT. This CDR3 has 13 amino acids. This CDR3 is CASRGQGASGYTF. Written as DNA, the CDR3 is TGTGCCAGCAGAGGACAGGGGGCGAGTGGCTACACCTTC.

The CDR3 DNA reads as TGCGCCAGCAGTCAACGGGTCGGGGGTAACACCGGGGAGCTGTTTTTT. Its translation: CASSQRVGGNTGELFF. The chain links TRBV5-1 to TRBJ2-2; D is perhaps TRBD2 (6 bases). V lost 5 bases, J lost 2 bases, and 16 bases lay in between. Germline V gene sequence: CDR1 SGHRS, CDR2 YFSETQ. The CDR3 sequence is 16 residues long.

The rearrangement uses TRBV10-3 and TRBJ1-2; 7 nucleotides match TRBD1. Germline CDR1 ENHRY, CDR2 SYGVKD. With V trimmed by 4 bases and J by 7 bases, 18 bases remained unmatched. The CDR3 length is 17 residues. This chain's CDR3 is CAISGEGTVISGGGYTF. The CDR3 nucleotides are TGTGCCATCAGTGGGGAAGGGACAGTTATCTCGGGGGGTGGCTACACCTTC.

On this clone itself: This sample also contains other DNA sequences that code for the same CDR3. V and J are TRBV18 and TRBJ1-3; D remains unclear. Trimming left V 2 bases short and J 0 bases short, with 5 bases between. This CDR3 has 14 residues. Germline CDR1 KGHSH, CDR2 LQKENI. The CDR3 here is CASSPDSSGNTIYF. The CDR3 DNA is TGTGCCAGCTCACCAGATTCCTCTGGAAACACCATATATTTT. The full variable domain, in which reference TRBV18 and TRBJ1-3 provide the parts outside the CDR3, is NAGVMQNPRHLVRRRGQEARLRCSPMKGHSHVYWYRQLPEEGLKFMVYLQKENIIDESGMPKERFSAEFPKEGPSILRIQQVVRGDSAAYFCASSPDSSGNTIYFGEGSWLTVV.

V is TRBV28 and J is TRBJ1-5; D not certain. Trimming took 4 bases from V and 8 from J, leaving 9 bases between them. The CDR3 totals 12 residues. The germline V gene encodes CDR1 MDHEN and CDR2 SYDVKM. The CDR3 DNA is TGTGCCAGCAGTTGGGTCGGGGAGCCCCAGCATTTT. Translation gives CASSWVGEPQHF.

The rearrangement uses TRBV11-2 and TRBJ1-2; tentatively, D is TRBD1 (6 bases). CDR3 length: 13 amino acids. CDR1 and CDR2 from the germline V gene are SGHAT and FQNNGV. Trimming cost V 4 bases and J 4 bases, with 10 bases left between them. The CDR3 nucleotides read TGTGCCAGCAGCTCACAAGGGGGCTATGGCTACACCTTC. Its protein product is CASSSQGGYGYTF.